This T cell receptor beta chain emerged from a study of neurological immune-mediated disorders. Trimming removed 4 bases from V and 1 base from J, with 20 bases in between. Looked up from germline, CDR1 is SGHRS and CDR2 is YFSETQ. This CDR3 spans 17 amino acids. Stated time point: longitudinal time-point 3. TCRdb independently ran MiXCR on the 5' RACE reads; one entry per CDR3 protein. The sample has 95,000 to 110,000 distinct CDR3 sequences, 10% to 13% seen once. This clonotype appeared many times. This TCR was sampled from a female donor with HTLV-1-associated myelopathy (HAM/TSP). The specimen was PBMCs. The chain recombines TRBV5-1 with TRBJ1-1, with TRBD1 as a possible D gene (6 bases). CDR3 protein: CASSPDSRGKGNTEAFF. The CDR3 DNA reads as TGCGCCAGCAGCCCCGACTCCAGGGGAAAGGGGAACACTGAAGCTTTCTTT.